The rows below give T cell receptor beta chains drawn from one sample of a study of T cells expressing NK-cell markers. TCRdb processed the 5' RACE reads again and assigns one entry to each CDR3 protein, with no DNA. The sample table includes 550,000 to 600,000 distinct CDR3 sequences. What was sequenced was blood T cells: a sorted CD56 or NKG2C T cell subset, CD4+ or CD8+ T cells, or bulk PBMC T cells (not recorded which). These receptors came from a young man in good health. CDR3s include the opening cysteine and the closing phenylalanine or tryptophan.

V: TRBV7-2
J: TRBJ2-7
CDR3: CASSLRRDVTYEQYF

V: TRBV20-1
J: TRBJ2-3
CDR3: CSARDLRLAQTDTQYF

V: TRBV7-9
J: TRBJ2-1
CDR3: CASSQPGGAHNEQFF

V: TRBV5-5
J: TRBJ2-2
CDR3: CASSWKGSNTGELFF

V: TRBV3-1
J: TRBJ2-1
CDR3: CASSHTERDEQFF

V: TRBV6-5
J: TRBJ2-7
CDR3: CASSFRGRIYEQYF

V: TRBV20-1
J: TRBJ2-7
CDR3: CSARDDTGSIYEQYF

V: TRBV7-8
J: TRBJ2-7
CDR3: CASSFDGTATYEQYF

V: TRBV5-1
J: TRBJ2-1
CDR3: CASSPEASYNEQFF

V: TRBV13
J: TRBJ2-3
CDR3: CASSLVYGLAGSTDTQYF

V: TRBV27
J: TRBJ2-7
CDR3: CASSHPGQGSYEQYF

V: TRBV2
J: TRBJ2-1
CDR3: CASSEGAASGYEQFF

V: TRBV11-3
J: TRBJ2-1
CDR3: CASSGTGSGGSYNEQFF

V: TRBV25-1
J: TRBJ2-2
CDR3: CASSVWDRGHVPGELFF

V: TRBV5-6
J: TRBJ2-1
CDR3: CASSFNNEQFF

V: TRBV29-1
J: TRBJ1-2
CDR3: CSVVGQGGYTF

V: TRBV7-2
J: TRBJ2-2
CDR3: CASTVGIDTGELFF

V: TRBV4-1
J: TRBJ2-7
CDR3: CASSQQTGTDYYEQYF

V: TRBV12-3/TRBV12-4
J: TRBJ2-3
CDR3: CASRGLGTDTQYF

V: TRBV25-1
J: TRBJ2-3
CDR3: CASNMDWGGDTQYF

V: TRBV7-2
J: TRBJ2-5
CDR3: CASSLVSGGIETQYF

V: TRBV5-6
J: TRBJ2-2
CDR3: CASSLGWGSTVTGELFF

V: TRBV6-2/TRBV6-3
J: TRBJ2-7
CDR3: CASTTLVVSSYEQYF

V: TRBV9
J: TRBJ2-1
CDR3: CASSPGSSGLGKFF

V: TRBV5-1
J: TRBJ2-1
CDR3: CASNGGRERGQFF

V: TRBV24-1
J: TRBJ2-6
CDR3: CATSDPRPEGAGSGANVLTF

V: TRBV6-1
J: TRBJ2-2
CDR3: CASSGLAGGPTGELFF

V: TRBV27
J: TRBJ1-5
CDR3: CASSFYGGQGTGNQPQHF

V: TRBV5-1
J: TRBJ2-3
CDR3: CASSPTLGSRTDTQYF